Listed below are T cell receptor beta chains from one sample, sequenced in a study of blood T cell repertoires in COVID-19. TCRdb keeps only in-frame clones here, not all; method: immunoSEQ multiplex PCR. The sample contains 200,000 or so clones, 84% of which appear only once. The specimen was peripheral blood. Receptor source: a man aged 40-49 years who had recovered from COVID-19. The CDR3 runs from the conserved cysteine through the conserved F or W. A D gene is named only where the DNA matches it firmly. Only part of the rows carry a size: once, few, many, or a class if the clone is expanded.

J	V	D	size	DNA	CDR3
TRBJ2-7	TRBV19	.	.	TGTGCCAGCGCCCCGGGACACCTCTACGAGCAGTACTTC	CASAPGHLYEQYF
TRBJ1-4	TRBV5-1	TRBD1	once	TGCGCCAGCAGCCCGGGACAGAACTATGAAAAACTGTTTTTT	CASSPGQNYEKLFF
TRBJ2-7	TRBV5-4	TRBD1	.	TGTGCCAGCAGCTCCCAGGACAGGGGCGACGAGCAGTACTTC	CASSSQDRGDEQYF
TRBJ1-5	TRBV27	.	.	TGTGCCAGCTCGGGCGTTCAGGGTAGAAATCAGCCCCAGCATTTT	CASSGVQGRNQPQHF
TRBJ2-7	TRBV2	.	.	TGTGCCAGCAGGCAGGGGAAAGCCTACGAGCAGTACTTC	CASRQGKAYEQYF
TRBJ2-1	TRBV2	TRBD2	.	TGTGCCAGCAGTGACGGTGCGGGGGGGCCGAATGAGCAGTTCTTC	CASSDGAGGPNEQFF
TRBJ1-6	TRBV7-2	TRBD1	.	TGTGCCAGCAGCCTCACGGGACAGGGGTCGGATTCACCCCTCCACTTT	CASSLTGQGSDSPLHF
TRBJ2-7	TRBV19	TRBD2	.	TGTGCCAGTAGTCCATCCCTCATGCGGGGGGCCCCTAGTGAGCAGTACTTC	CASSPSLMRGAPSEQYF
TRBJ1-1	TRBV6-6	.	.	TGTGCCAGCAGCCCGGCGGGGGTTGGCACTGAAGCTTTCTTT	CASSPAGVGTEAFF
TRBJ2-5	TRBV12-5	TRBD2	.	TGTGCTAGTGGTCTCAAGACTAGCGGGGGGCAACAAGAGACCCAGTACTTC	CASGLKTSGGQQETQYF
TRBJ1-2	TRBV4-1	.	.	TGCGCCAGCAGCCAAGTGGGGGGGAAGGATGGCTACACCTTC	CASSQVGGKDGYTF
TRBJ1-4	TRBV12-3/TRBV12-4	.	.	TGTGCCAGCGGTGCAGTGAGAGGAGAAAAACTGTTTTTT	CASGAVRGEKLFF
TRBJ2-7	TRBV2	TRBD2	.	TGTGCCAGCAGTGAAATAGCGGGTACAGGCGAGCAGTACTTC	CASSEIAGTGEQYF
TRBJ1-2	TRBV5-4	TRBD1	once	TGTGCCAGCAGCTTGGCCGGGGACAGGGCGTACAACTATGGCTACACCTTC	CASSLAGDRAYNYGYTF
TRBJ2-6	TRBV5-1	TRBD2	.	TGCGCCAGCAGCTCGGGACTATCCTCTGGGGCCAACGTCCTGACTTTC	CASSSGLSSGANVLTF
TRBJ2-7	TRBV9	TRBD2	once	TGTGCCAGCAGCCCCGGCGGGGGGGGGTACGAGCAGTACTTC	CASSPGGGGYEQYF
TRBJ2-3	TRBV5-4	TRBD1	.	TGTGCCAGCAGCCCGACGTCAGGGGGCCCTAAAGATACGCAGTATTTT	CASSPTSGGPKDTQYF
TRBJ1-1	TRBV7-2	.	.	TGTGCCAGCAGCTCACAGGTGAACACTGAAGCTTTCTTT	CASSSQVNTEAFF
TRBJ2-7	TRBV20-1	.	few	TGCAGTGCTAGTGACGAATTTAGCGACTACGAGCAGTACTTC	CSASDEFSDYEQYF
TRBJ2-7	TRBV5-1	TRBD2	.	TGCGCCAGCAGCTTAGCGGGAGGGGCCTACGAGCAGTACTTC	CASSLAGGAYEQYF
TRBJ2-2	TRBV5-6	TRBD1	.	TGTGCCAGCAGCTTCACAGGGGAACGGACCGGGGAGCTGTTTTTT	CASSFTGERTGELFF
TRBJ2-5	TRBV5-6	TRBD2	once	TGTGCCAGCAGCGCAGCGGGAGGTGGAGAGACCCAGTACTTC	CASSAAGGGETQYF
TRBJ1-4	TRBV28	TRBD1	.	TGTGCCAGCAGCCCGACAGGGGGCCGGACTAATGAAAAACTGTTTTTT	CASSPTGGRTNEKLFF
TRBJ2-5	TRBV11-2	TRBD2	.	TGTGCCAGCAGCCCAGGGGGAGCGGGGGGGCCGGAGACCCAGTACTTC	CASSPGGAGGPETQYF
TRBJ1-2	TRBV14	.	.	TGTGCCAGCAGCGAACAGGGATTCTATGGCTACACCTTC	CASSEQGFYGYTF
TRBJ1-6	TRBV11-2	.	.	TGTGCCAGCAGCTTCCGCGGGGGGCTCAATTCACCCCTCCACTTT	CASSFRGGLNSPLHF
TRBJ2-5	TRBV11-2	.	.	TGTGCCAGCAGCTTCCTCAGGGGTGGCCAAGAGACCCAGTACTTC	CASSFLRGGQETQYF
TRBJ2-1	TRBV12-3/TRBV12-4	TRBD1	once	TGTGCCAGCAGTTTTGACAGGGCGGATGAGCAGTTCTTC	CASSFDRADEQFF
TRBJ2-7	TRBV5-6	.	.	TGTGCCAGCAGCGAAGCGGACGAGCAGTACTTC	CASSEADEQYF
TRBJ2-5	TRBV3-1/TRBV3-2	TRBD2	.	TGTGCCAGCAGCCATCTAGGACTAGATCAAGAGACCCAGTACTTC	CASSHLGLDQETQYF
TRBJ1-1	TRBV18	.	.	TGTGCCAGCTCACCACCTTCGTCGTCTGAAGCTTTCTTT	CASSPPSSSEAFF